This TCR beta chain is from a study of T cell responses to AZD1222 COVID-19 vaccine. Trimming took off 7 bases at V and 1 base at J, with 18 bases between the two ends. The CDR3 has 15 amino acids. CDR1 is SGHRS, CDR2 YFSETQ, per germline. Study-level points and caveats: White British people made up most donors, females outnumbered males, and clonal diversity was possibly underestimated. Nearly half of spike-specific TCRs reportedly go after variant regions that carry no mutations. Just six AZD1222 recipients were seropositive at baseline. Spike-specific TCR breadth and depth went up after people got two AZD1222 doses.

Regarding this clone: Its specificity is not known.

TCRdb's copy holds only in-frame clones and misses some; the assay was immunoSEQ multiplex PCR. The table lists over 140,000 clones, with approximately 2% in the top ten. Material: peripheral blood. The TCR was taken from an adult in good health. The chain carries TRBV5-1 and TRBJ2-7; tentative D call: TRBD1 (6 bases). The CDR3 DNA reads TGCGCCAGCCACCAGGGGCAGGGCCTTTCCTACGAGCAGTACTTC. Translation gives CASHQGQGLSYEQYF.